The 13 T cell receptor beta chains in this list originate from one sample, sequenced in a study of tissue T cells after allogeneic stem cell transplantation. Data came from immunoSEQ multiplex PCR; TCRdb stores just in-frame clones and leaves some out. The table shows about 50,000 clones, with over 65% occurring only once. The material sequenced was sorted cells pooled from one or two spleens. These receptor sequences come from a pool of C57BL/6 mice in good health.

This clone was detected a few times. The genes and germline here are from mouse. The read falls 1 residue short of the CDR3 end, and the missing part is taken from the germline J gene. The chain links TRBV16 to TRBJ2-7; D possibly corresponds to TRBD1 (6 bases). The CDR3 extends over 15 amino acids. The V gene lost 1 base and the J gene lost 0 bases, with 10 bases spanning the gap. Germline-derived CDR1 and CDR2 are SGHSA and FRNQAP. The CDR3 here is CASSLGGTSSYEQYF. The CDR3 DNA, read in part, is TGTGCAAGCAGCTTAGGGGGGACATCCTCCTATGAACAGTAC. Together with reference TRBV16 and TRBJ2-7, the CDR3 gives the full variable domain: NAGVIQTPRHKVTGKGQEATLWCEPISGHSAVFWYRQTIVQGLEFLTYFRNQAPIDDSGMPKERFSAQMPNQSHSTLKIQSTQPQDSAVYLCASSLGGTSSYEQYFGPGTRLTVL.

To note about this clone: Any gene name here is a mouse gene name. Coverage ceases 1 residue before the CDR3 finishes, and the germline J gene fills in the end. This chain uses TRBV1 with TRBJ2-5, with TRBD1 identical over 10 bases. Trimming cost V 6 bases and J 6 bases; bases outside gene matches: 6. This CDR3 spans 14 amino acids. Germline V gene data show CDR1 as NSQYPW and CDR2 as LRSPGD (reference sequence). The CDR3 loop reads CTCRTGTGVDTQYF. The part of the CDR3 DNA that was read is TGCACCTGCAGGACCGGGACAGGGGTGGACACCCAGTAC.

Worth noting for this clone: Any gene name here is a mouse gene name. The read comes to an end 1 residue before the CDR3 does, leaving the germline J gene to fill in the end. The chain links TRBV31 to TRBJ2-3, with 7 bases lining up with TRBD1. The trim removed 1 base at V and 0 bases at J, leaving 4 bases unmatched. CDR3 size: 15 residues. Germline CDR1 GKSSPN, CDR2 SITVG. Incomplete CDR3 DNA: TGTGCCTGGAGTCACAGGGGAGGGAGTGCAGAAACGCTGTAT. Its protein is CAWSHRGGSAETLY. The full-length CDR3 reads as CAWSHRGGSAETLYF.

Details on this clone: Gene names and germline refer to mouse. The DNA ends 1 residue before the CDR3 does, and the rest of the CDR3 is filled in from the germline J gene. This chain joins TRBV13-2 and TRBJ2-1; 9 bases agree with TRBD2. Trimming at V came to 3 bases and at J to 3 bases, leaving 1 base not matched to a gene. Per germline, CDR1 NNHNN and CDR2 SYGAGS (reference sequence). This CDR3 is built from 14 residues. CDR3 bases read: TGTGCCAGCGGTGGGACTGGGGTCTATGCTGAGCAGTTC. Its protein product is CASGGTGVYAEQF. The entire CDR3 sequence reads CASGGTGVYAEQFF.

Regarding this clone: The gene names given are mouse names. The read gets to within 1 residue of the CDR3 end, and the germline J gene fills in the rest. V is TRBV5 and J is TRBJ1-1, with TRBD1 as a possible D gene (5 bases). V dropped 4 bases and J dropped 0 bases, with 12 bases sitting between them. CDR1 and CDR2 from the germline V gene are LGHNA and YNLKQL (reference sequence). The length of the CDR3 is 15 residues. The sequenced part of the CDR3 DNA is TGTGCCAGCAGCCCCTGGGGCAATGCAAACACAGAAGTCTTC. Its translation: CASSPWGNANTEVF. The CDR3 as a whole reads CASSPWGNANTEVFF.

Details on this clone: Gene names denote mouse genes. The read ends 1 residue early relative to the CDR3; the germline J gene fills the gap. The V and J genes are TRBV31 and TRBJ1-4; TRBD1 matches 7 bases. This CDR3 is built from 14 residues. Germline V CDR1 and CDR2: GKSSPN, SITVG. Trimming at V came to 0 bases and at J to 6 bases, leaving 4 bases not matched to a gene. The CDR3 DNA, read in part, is TGTGCCTGGAGTCTAGAGGGGGCCGACGAAAGATTATTT. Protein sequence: CAWSLEGADERLF. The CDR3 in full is CAWSLEGADERLFF.

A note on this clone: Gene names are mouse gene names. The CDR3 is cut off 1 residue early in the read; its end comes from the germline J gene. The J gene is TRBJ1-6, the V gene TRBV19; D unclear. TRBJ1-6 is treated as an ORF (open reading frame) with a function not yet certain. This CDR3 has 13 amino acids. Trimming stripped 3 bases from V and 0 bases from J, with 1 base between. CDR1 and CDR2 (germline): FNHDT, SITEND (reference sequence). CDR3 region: CASSNSYNSPLYF. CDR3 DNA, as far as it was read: TGTGCCAGCAGTAATTCCTATAATTCGCCCCTCTAC.

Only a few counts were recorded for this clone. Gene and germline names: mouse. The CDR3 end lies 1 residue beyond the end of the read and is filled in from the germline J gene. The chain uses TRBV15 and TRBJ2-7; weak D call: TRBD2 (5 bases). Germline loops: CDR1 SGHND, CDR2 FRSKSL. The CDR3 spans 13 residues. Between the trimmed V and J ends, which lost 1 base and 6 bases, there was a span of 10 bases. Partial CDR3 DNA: TGTGCCAGCAGTTTAGGCCTGGGTTTTGAACAGTAC. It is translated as CASSLGLGFEQY. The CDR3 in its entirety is CASSLGLGFEQYF.

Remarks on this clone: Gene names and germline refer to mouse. CDR3 bases read: TGTGCCAGCGCCCCCGGGGAGCAAGACACCCAGTAC. It yields the protein CASAPGEQDTQY. The full CDR3 protein reads CASAPGEQDTQYF. The chain is built from TRBV13-2 and TRBJ2-5, with D uncertain. The CDR3 end lies 1 residue beyond the end of the read and is filled in from the germline J gene. Per germline, CDR1 NNHNN and CDR2 SYGAGS (reference sequence). V was trimmed by 6 bases and J by 3 bases, leaving 11 bases between them. CDR3 length: 13 amino acids.

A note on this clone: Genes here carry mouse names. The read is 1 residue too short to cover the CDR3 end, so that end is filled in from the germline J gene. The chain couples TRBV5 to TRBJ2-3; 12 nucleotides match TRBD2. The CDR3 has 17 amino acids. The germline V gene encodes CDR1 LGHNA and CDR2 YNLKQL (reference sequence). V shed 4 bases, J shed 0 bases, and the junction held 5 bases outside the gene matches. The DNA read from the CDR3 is TGTGCCAGCAGCCCCGGACTGGGGGGGACTAGTGCAGAAACGCTGTAT. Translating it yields CASSPGLGGTSAETLY. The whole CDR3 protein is CASSPGLGGTSAETLYF.

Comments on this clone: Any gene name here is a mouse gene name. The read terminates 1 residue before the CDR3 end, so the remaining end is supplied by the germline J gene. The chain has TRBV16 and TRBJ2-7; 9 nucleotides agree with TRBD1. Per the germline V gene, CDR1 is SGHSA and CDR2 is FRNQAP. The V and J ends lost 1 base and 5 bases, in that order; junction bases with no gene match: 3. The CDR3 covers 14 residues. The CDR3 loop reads CASSLGDRVHEQYF. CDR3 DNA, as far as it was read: TGTGCAAGCAGCTTAGGGGACAGGGTTCATGAACAGTAC.

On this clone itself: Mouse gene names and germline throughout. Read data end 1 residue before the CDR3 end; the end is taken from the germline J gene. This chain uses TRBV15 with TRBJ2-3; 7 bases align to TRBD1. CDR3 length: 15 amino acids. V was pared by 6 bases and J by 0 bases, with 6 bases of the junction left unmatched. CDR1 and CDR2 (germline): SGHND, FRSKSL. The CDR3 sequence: CASRLGQPSAETLYF. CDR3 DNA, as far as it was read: TGTGCCAGCAGATTGGGACAGCCTAGTGCAGAAACGCTGTAT. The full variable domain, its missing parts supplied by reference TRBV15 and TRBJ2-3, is DAGVTQTPRHEVAEKGQTIILKCEPVSGHNDLFWYRQTKIQGLELLSYFRSKSLMEDGGAFKDRFKAEMLNSSFSTLKIQPTEPKDSAVYLCASRLGQPSAETLYFGSGTRLTVL.

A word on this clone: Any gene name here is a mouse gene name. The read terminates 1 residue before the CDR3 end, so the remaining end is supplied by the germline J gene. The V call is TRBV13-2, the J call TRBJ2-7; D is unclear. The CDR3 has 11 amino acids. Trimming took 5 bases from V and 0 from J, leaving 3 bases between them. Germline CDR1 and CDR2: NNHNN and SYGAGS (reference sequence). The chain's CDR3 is CASGSSYEQYF. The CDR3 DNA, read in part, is TGTGCCAGCGGGAGCTCCTATGAACAGTAC.